A selection of T cell receptor beta chains follows, all from one sample in a study of T cell responses to AZD1222 COVID-19 vaccine. The method was immunoSEQ multiplex PCR; TCRdb's version includes in-frame clones alone and lacks a portion of them. The table has some 200,000 clones, roughly 91% seen once. Specimen: peripheral blood, collected 28 days after the second AZD1222 dose. These receptors all come from an adult who received the AZD1222 COVID-19 vaccine. The CDR3 runs from the conserved cysteine through the conserved F or W. D genes are given only for firm matches. Clone size appears in some rows only: once, few, many, or a class for an expanded clone.

>TRBV7-9|TRBD1|NA|TRBJ2-7
CASYGTGGSYEQYF
TGTGCCAGCTACGGCACAGGGGGCTCCTACGAGCAGTACTTC
>TRBV5-1|NA|NA|TRBJ2-7
CASSQTGQPNHEQYF
TGCGCCAGCAGTCAAACCGGACAGCCGAACCACGAGCAGTACTTC
>TRBV4-3|NA|NA|TRBJ1-6
CASSQEPPPESSPLHF
TGCGCCAGCAGCCAAGAGCCGCCCCCGGAAAGTTCACCCCTCCACTTT
>TRBV3-1/TRBV3-2|NA|NA|TRBJ2-6
CASSPGANVLTF
TGTGCCAGCAGTCCTGGGGCCAACGTCCTGACTTTC
>TRBV23-1|NA|NA|TRBJ1-2
CASTENQSYGYTF
TGCGCCAGCACCGAAAACCAAAGCTATGGCTACACCTTC
>TRBV18|TRBD1|NA|TRBJ2-4
CASSPSTGGSFDIQYF
TGTGCCAGCTCACCGTCGACAGGGGGAAGTTTTGACATTCAGTACTTC
>TRBV14|NA|NA|TRBJ2-7
CASSQGNTYEQYF
TGTGCCAGCAGCCAGGGGAATACGTACGAGCAGTACTTC
>TRBV6-5|NA|NA|TRBJ2-3
CASSPGGRSTDTQYF
TGTGCCAGCAGTCCCGGGGGGCGTAGCACAGATACGCAGTATTTT
>TRBV19|TRBD1|NA|TRBJ1-2
CASSIGTGAYGYTF
TGTGCCAGTAGTATAGGGACAGGCGCGTATGGCTACACCTTC
>TRBV15|NA|NA|TRBJ1-3
CATSRDKGTGSSGNTIYF
TGTGCCACCAGCAGAGATAAGGGAACAGGCAGCTCTGGAAACACCATATATTTT
>TRBV3-1/TRBV3-2|NA|NA|TRBJ2-2
CASSQSITGELFF
TGTGCCAGCAGCCAATCAATCACCGGGGAGCTGTTTTTT
>TRBV6-1|TRBD1|NA|TRBJ1-1
CASSEIAGGGYTEAFF
TGTGCCAGCAGTGAAATCGCAGGGGGGGGCTACACTGAAGCTTTCTTT
>TRBV29-1|TRBD1|NA|TRBJ2-5
CSVVIGTGMETQYF
TGCAGCGTTGTGATCGGGACAGGGATGGAGACCCAGTACTTC
>TRBV5-1|NA|NA|TRBJ1-1
CASSLVGGGTEAFF
TGCGCCAGCAGCCTGGTGGGGGGCGGAACTGAAGCTTTCTTT
>TRBV20-1|NA|NA|TRBJ1-4
CSASAATNEKLFF
TGCAGTGCTAGTGCTGCAACTAATGAAAAACTGTTTTTT
>TRBV9|TRBD2|NA|TRBJ2-3
CASSVGVAGVTDTQYF
TGTGCCAGCAGCGTAGGAGTAGCGGGAGTCACAGATACGCAGTATTTT
>TRBV28|NA|NA|TRBJ1-2
CASIQAGAAPYGYTF
TGTGCCAGCATCCAAGCAGGGGCCGCCCCCTATGGCTACACCTTC
>TRBV5-1|TRBD1|NA|TRBJ2-2
CASAPNRGLIGGELFF
TGCGCCAGCGCCCCTAACAGGGGGCTTATAGGCGGGGAGCTGTTTTTT
>TRBV2|TRBD2|NA|TRBJ2-2
CASTREGSGELFF
TGTGCCAGCACACGGGAGGGCTCCGGGGAGCTGTTTTTT
>TRBV2|TRBD2|NA|TRBJ2-7
CASNSGLANEQYF
TGTGCCAGCAACTCGGGACTAGCGAACGAGCAGTACTTC
>TRBV7-2|NA|NA|TRBJ1-1
CASRSFGGNTEAFF
TGTGCCAGCCGTTCCTTCGGGGGTAACACTGAAGCTTTCTTT
>TRBV7-9|NA|NA|TRBJ2-5
CASSQAAGEETQYF
TGTGCCAGCAGCCAGGCGGCAGGGGAAGAGACCCAGTACTTC
>TRBV9|NA|few|TRBJ2-2
CASSADSWVTGELFF
TGTGCCAGCAGCGCTGACTCGTGGGTCACCGGGGAGCTGTTTTTT
>TRBV5-5|TRBD1|NA|TRBJ2-4
CASSWGTGADKNIQYF
TGTGCCAGCAGCTGGGGGACAGGGGCGGACAAAAACATTCAGTACTTC
>TRBV19|TRBD1|NA|TRBJ1-5
CASSTRDRGNSNQPQHF
TGTGCCAGTAGTACCCGGGACAGGGGCAATAGCAATCAGCCCCAGCATTTT
>TRBV30|NA|NA|TRBJ2-2
CAWSPTRTGELFF
TGTGCCTGGAGTCCAACTCGAACCGGGGAGCTGTTTTTT
>TRBV19|TRBD2|NA|TRBJ2-1
CATHSLAGGPNEQFF
TGTGCCACCCATTCACTAGCGGGAGGGCCCAATGAGCAGTTCTTC
>TRBV27|TRBD1|NA|TRBJ1-4
CASRSYTGGAGEKLFF
TGTGCCAGCAGGTCTTACACAGGGGGCGCGGGTGAAAAACTGTTTTTT
>TRBV7-6|NA|NA|TRBJ2-3
CASSGTKGSTDTQYF
TGTGCCAGCAGCGGGACAAAAGGGAGCACAGATACGCAGTATTTT
>TRBV7-9|NA|NA|TRBJ2-1
CASREGIYNEQFF
TGTGCCAGCAGGGAGGGGATATACAATGAGCAGTTCTTC
>TRBV12-3/TRBV12-4|NA|NA|TRBJ2-3
CASSGAGRTQYF
TGTGCCAGCAGCGGGGCCGGTAGGACGCAGTATTTT
>TRBV29-1|NA|NA|TRBJ1-5
CSALVQGNQPQHF
TGCAGCGCCTTGGTTCAGGGCAACCAGCCCCAGCATTTT
>TRBV7-3|NA|once|TRBJ2-7
CASSSGPQYEQYF
TGTGCCAGCAGCTCGGGGCCGCAGTACGAGCAGTACTTC
>TRBV9|NA|NA|TRBJ1-5
CASSVDDYSNQPQHF
TGTGCCAGCAGCGTAGATGATTATAGCAATCAGCCCCAGCATTTT
>TRBV6-5|NA|NA|TRBJ2-7
CASRTAGTYEQYF
TGTGCCAGCAGAACCGCAGGGACCTACGAGCAGTACTTC
>TRBV4-3|TRBD1|NA|TRBJ1-3
CASSQHIPGQGAHGNTIYF
TGCGCCAGCAGCCAGCACATACCGGGACAGGGGGCTCATGGAAACACCATATATTTT
>TRBV19|TRBD2|NA|TRBJ2-5
CASSTGLAGVLQETQYF
TGTGCCAGTAGTACCGGACTAGCGGGAGTCCTCCAAGAGACCCAGTACTTC
>TRBV28|TRBD1|few|TRBJ1-5
CASSDRGPSNQPQHF
TGTGCCAGCAGTGACAGGGGACCTAGCAATCAGCCCCAGCATTTT
>TRBV7-2|TRBD1|NA|TRBJ2-7
CASSTRDRVYEQYF
TGTGCCAGCAGCACCCGGGACAGAGTCTACGAGCAGTACTTC
>TRBV7-3|NA|NA|TRBJ2-2
CASSLLSGNTGELFF
TGTGCCAGCAGCTTACTCAGCGGGAACACCGGGGAGCTGTTTTTT